Below are 14 T cell receptor beta chains sequenced from a single sample in a study of OX40 agonist ivuxolimab in advanced cancers. Sequencing used immunoSEQ multiplex PCR; TCRdb keeps in-frame clones, though not all of them. The sample contains some 50,000 clones, 88% of which appear only once. Here the sequenced sample was CD4+ or CD8+ T cells sorted from blood, taken in a trial of the OX40 agonist ivuxolimab. These receptors were obtained from an adult with an advanced solid tumor such as melanoma, head and neck, liver or kidney cancer.

The chain links TRBV5-4 to TRBJ1-4; D unresolved. V was shortened by 0 bases and J by 0 bases, with 6 bases between the two germline ends. The CDR3 length is 15 residues. Per germline, CDR1 SGHNT and CDR2 YYREEE (reference sequence). CDR3 DNA: TGTGCCAGCAGCTTGGGGGTGGCAACTAATGAAAAACTGTTTTTT. The encoded protein is CASSLGVATNEKLFF.

This clone has a single count. The sample contains more than one DNA sequence encoding this CDR3. The chain links TRBV7-6 to TRBJ1-1; no definite D call. The CDR3 has 13 residues. Germline CDR1 reads SGHVS; CDR2 reads FNYEAQ. V lost 3 bases and J lost 2, with 7 bases in between. The CDR3 region has the DNA TGTGCCAGCAGCTTGGGGTCTAACACTGAAGCTTTCTTT. Translated, it gives CASSLGSNTEAFF.

CDR3 sequence (DNA): TGCGCCAGCTCCGTAGCGGGAGGGCCCGGGGAGCTGTTTTTT. It yields the protein CASSVAGGPGELFF. The chain is built from TRBV10-2 and TRBJ2-2; 11 bases align to TRBD2. The V gene's germline CDR1 is WSHSY and CDR2 SAAADI. V lost 8 bases to trimming and J lost 6 bases; unmatched junction nucleotides: 5. The CDR3 runs 14 residues.

This chain links TRBV30 with TRBJ2-7; TRBD2 might be the D (6 bases). The CDR3 runs 14 residues. V shed 2 bases and J shed 4 bases, with 15 bases lying between them. Germline V lookup: CDR1 GTSNPN, CDR2 SVGIG (reference sequence). The CDR3 spells CAWSPRGPEYEQYF. CDR3 DNA sequence: TGTGCCTGGAGTCCGCGGGGCCCGGAGTACGAGCAGTACTTC.

The chain carries TRBV30 and TRBJ2-2; TRBD2 is a possible D gene (6 bases). V was shortened by 3 bases and J by 4 bases, with 15 bases between the two germline ends. This CDR3 is built from 15 residues. Germline CDR1 and CDR2: GTSNPN and SVGIG (reference sequence). The DNA for the CDR3 is TGTGCCTGGAGCGCCCCGGTGGAGGGCACCGGGGAGCTGTTTTTT. It yields the protein CAWSAPVEGTGELFF.

The DNA for the CDR3 is TGTGCCAGCAGTGACCCTGGCGGGCTAGCGGGAGATACGCAGTATTTT. Protein sequence: CASSDPGGLAGDTQYF. The J gene is TRBJ2-3, the V gene TRBV2, with 8 bases aligning to TRBD2. CDR3 length equals 16 residues. The junction had 10 bases not matched to a gene; V was cut back by 3 bases and J by 5 bases. Germline-derived CDR1 and CDR2 are SNHLY and FYNNEI.

The V gene is TRBV29-1, the J gene TRBJ2-5; 7 bases are a match to TRBD1. V was pared by 0 bases and J by 2 bases, with 9 bases of the junction left unmatched. Germline CDR1 SQVTM, CDR2 ANQGSEA. This CDR3 is built from 16 residues. The CDR3 DNA reads TGCAGCGTTGAAGATTCCGGACAGGTGGGACAAGAGACCCAGTACTTC. Its protein product is CSVEDSGQVGQETQYF.

The rearrangement links TRBV6-5 to TRBJ2-7; either TRBD1 or TRBD2 may fit D (5 bases each). Per the germline V gene, CDR1 is MNHEY and CDR2 is SVGAGI. With 3 bases removed from V and 6 bases from J, the gap between germline ends came to 15 bases. The CDR3 runs to 14 residues. The CDR3 coding sequence is TGTGCCAGCAGTTATCCGGGGCGCGCCCGCGAGCAGTACTTC. This encodes CASSYPGRAREQYF.

The rearrangement links TRBV5-1 to TRBJ2-7; 8 positions match TRBD2. The V gene end was trimmed by 5 bases and the J gene end by 1 base; junction bases not matched to a gene: 5. The germline V gene encodes CDR1 SGHRS and CDR2 YFSETQ. The CDR3 is 14 residues long. The CDR3 DNA reads as TGCGCCAGCAGTTATAGCGGGGATTCCTACGAGCAGTACTTC. This codes for CASSYSGDSYEQYF.

The genes are TRBV7-9 and TRBJ2-3; 7 bases align to TRBD1. From germline, CDR1 is SEHNR and CDR2 FQNEAQ (reference sequence). The trim removed 8 bases at V and 1 base at J, leaving 18 bases unmatched. The CDR3 covers 18 residues. In DNA, the CDR3 is TGTGCCAGCCTCCTTCGGACAGGAGGCTCAATTGGCACAGATACGCAGTATTTT. Its translation is CASLLRTGGSIGTDTQYF.

The chain links TRBV2 to TRBJ2-3, with D unclear. CDR1 is SNHLY, CDR2 FYNNEI, per germline. V lost 4 bases, J lost 6 bases, and 23 bases lay in between. This CDR3 has 17 amino acids. The CDR3 region has the DNA TGTGCCAGCAGTGCACGCCCCCACTCACGAACCGCGGATACGCAGTATTTT. Translating it yields CASSARPHSRTADTQYF.

The genes are TRBV7-9 and TRBJ2-7; 7 bases agree with TRBD1. Germline CDR1 and CDR2: SEHNR and FQNEAQ (reference sequence). V lost 6 bases and J lost 5; bases outside the gene matches: 4. There are 12 residues in the CDR3. CDR3 loop: CASSTTGDEQYF. CDR3 DNA sequence: TGTGCCAGCAGTACTACAGGGGACGAGCAGTACTTC.

This chain uses TRBV7-6 with TRBJ2-7; D possibly matches TRBD1 or TRBD2 (5 bases each). Germline CDR1 reads SGHVS; CDR2 reads FNYEAQ. The length of the CDR3 is 15 residues. V was trimmed by 5 bases and J by 3 bases, leaving 17 bases between them. In DNA, the CDR3 is TGTGCCAGCAGCCCGGGGTTGAGCAGGGACTACGAGCAGTACTTC. Its protein product is CASSPGLSRDYEQYF.

V is TRBV4-1 and J is TRBJ2-5, with 8 bases matching TRBD2. After removal of 6 bases from V and 3 bases from J, the junction contained 9 bases not matched to a gene. The length of the CDR3 is 15 residues. Germline CDR1 is MGHRA and CDR2 is YSYEKL. The CDR3 loop is CASRTGGGRKETQYF. DNA of the CDR3: TGCGCCAGCAGGACCGGGGGGGGTCGGAAAGAGACCCAGTACTTC.